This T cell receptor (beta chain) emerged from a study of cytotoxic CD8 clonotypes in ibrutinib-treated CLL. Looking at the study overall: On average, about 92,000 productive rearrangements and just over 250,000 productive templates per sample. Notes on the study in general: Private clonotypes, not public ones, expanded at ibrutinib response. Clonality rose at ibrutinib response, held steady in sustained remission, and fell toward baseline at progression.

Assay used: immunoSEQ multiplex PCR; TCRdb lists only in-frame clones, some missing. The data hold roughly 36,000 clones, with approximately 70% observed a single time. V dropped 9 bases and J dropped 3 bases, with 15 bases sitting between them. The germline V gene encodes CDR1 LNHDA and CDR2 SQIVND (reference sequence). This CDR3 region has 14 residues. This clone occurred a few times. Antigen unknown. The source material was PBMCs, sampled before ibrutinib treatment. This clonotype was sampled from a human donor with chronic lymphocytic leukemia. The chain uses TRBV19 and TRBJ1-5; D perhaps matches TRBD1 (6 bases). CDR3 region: CASRPRDINQPQHF. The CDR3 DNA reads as TGTGCCAGCCGCCCCCGGGACATCAATCAGCCCCAGCATTTT.